The sequence of this T cell receptor beta chain was determined in a study of blood T cell repertoires in COVID-19. Here immunoSEQ multiplex PCR was the method, and the copy in TCRdb shows in-frame clones only, minus some. This sample has under 300,000 clones; 91% occur once, and the top ten carry 1.2%. The sequence was collected from a human donor in a cohort exposed to, infected with or recovered from COVID-19 (not recorded which). The donor label of this sample is uncertain. The sequenced sample consisted of PBMCs or T cells enriched from blood (not recorded which).

CDR3 in amino acids: CASSFWGTGFNQPQHF. The CDR3 coding sequence is TGTGCCAGCAGCTTTTGGGGGACAGGATTTAATCAGCCCCAGCATTTT. The chain links TRBV5-6 to TRBJ1-5; 8 bases match TRBD1. The CDR3 is made up of 16 amino acids. Per the germline V gene, CDR1 is SGHDT and CDR2 is YYEEEE. With V trimmed by 2 bases and J by 4 bases, 8 bases remained unmatched.